These T cell receptor beta chains were read from a single sample in a study of blood T cell repertoires in COVID-19. The repertoire was sequenced with immunoSEQ multiplex PCR; TCRdb's copy has only in-frame clones and lacks some. The data show some 240,000 clones, with 75% to 90% seen just once and approximately 7.5% held by the top ten. The sample comprised peripheral blood. The receptors originated from a man in his sixties who had recovered from COVID-19. CDR3s include the opening cysteine and the closing phenylalanine or tryptophan. A row's size may be missing; if present it is once, few, many or a size class.

- TRBV6-2/TRBV6-3 CASSFGGSSYNSPLHF
- TRBV19 CASTDRRTLAKNIQYF
- TRBV9 CASSPNVGSGGKETQYF
- TRBV6-5 CASSNRGRFRYGYTF
once TRBV27 CASSPRRGAYEQYF
- TRBV6-5 CASSLQGSYEQYF
- TRBV7-7 CASSPGEMAYNEQFF
- TRBV29-1 CSVVSSGGGEQYF
- TRBV5-1 CASSVTGSSGNTIYF
- TRBV2 CASRQTVSYEQYF
- TRBV12-3/TRBV12-4 CASSLLSTDTQYF
- TRBV5-1 CASSLGGLTEAFF
- TRBV24-1 CATSEAPGQGPYNEQFF
- TRBV3-1/TRBV3-2 CASSLLGPGYGYTF
- TRBV28 CASSINREGTEAFF
- TRBV5-1 CPSTSREQYF
- TRBV5-1 CASISTGPPNSPLHF
- TRBV6-5 CASPRTGAEAFF
- TRBV4-2 CASSQDGEGSEKLFF
- TRBV11-2 CASSLVTGAAGELFF
- TRBV7-9 CASEGTYNEQFF
- TRBV2 CASSVLWGGNQPQHF
- TRBV2 CASSSDTLGGTQYF
once TRBV5-1 CASSVEGQRFNEQFF
- TRBV21-1 CAQGTREAGELFF
- TRBV5-1 CASSFSGGSSGANVLTF
- TRBV6-5 CASSRSPDTGELFF